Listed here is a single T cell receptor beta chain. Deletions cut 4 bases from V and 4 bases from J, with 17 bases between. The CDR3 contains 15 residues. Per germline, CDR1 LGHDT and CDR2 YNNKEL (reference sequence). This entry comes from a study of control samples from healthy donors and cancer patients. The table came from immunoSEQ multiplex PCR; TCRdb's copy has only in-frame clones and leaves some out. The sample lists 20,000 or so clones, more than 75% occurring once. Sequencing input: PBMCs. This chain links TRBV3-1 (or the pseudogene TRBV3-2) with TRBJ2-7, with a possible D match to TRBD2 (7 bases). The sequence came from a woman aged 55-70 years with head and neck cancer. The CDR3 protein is CASSLNLRGGYEQYF. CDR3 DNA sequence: TGTGCCAGCAGCCTTAACCTCAGGGGAGGGTACGAGCAGTACTTC.